This T cell receptor beta chain is drawn from a study of cytomegalovirus exposure and HLA in healthy donors. Findings and limits, study-wide: In an earlier analysis, about 87% or about 30%: the productive usage of most TCR beta V segments. The CMV antigen specificity of a few CMV-associated chains was confirmed through in vitro analysis.

About this clone: Its antigen is as yet unknown.

PCR used 60 Vbeta primers and 13 Jbeta primers. Using immunoSEQ multiplex PCR, the repertoire was profiled, and TCRdb retains in-frame clones only, with some absent. The repertoire holds 35,000 to 40,000 clones, with around two thirds as singletons. This CDR3 has 15 amino acids. Trimming cost V 2 bases and J 8 bases; bases outside gene matches: 6. Germline-derived CDR1 and CDR2 are MNHEY and SMNVEV (reference sequence). V is TRBV27 and J is TRBJ1-6, with 7 bases fitting TRBD1. This TCR derives from a man aged 30 to 45 in good health and CMV-seronegative. Source material: PBMCs. CDR3 bases: TGTGCCAGCAGTTTACAGGGGGAGTTGTATTCACCCCTCCACTTT. This gives the protein CASSLQGELYSPLHF.